This TCR beta chain was documented in a study of a mutant IDH1 vaccine in newly diagnosed glioma. Study summary: Treated patients, averaging about 40 years, were 62.5% male and roughly 38% female.

On this clone itself: Its antigen is undetermined.

The assay was immunoSEQ multiplex PCR, and TCRdb's table has in-frame clones only and misses some. The sample contains about 35,000 clones, over 70% of which appear only once. The sample's time point: week 11, during vaccination. A 20-mer mutant IDH1 peptide at 300 ug was injected subcutaneously with topical imiquimod. The clonotype comes from a woman in her thirties with glioma. Some clones in this sample may be carry-over from other donors' samples. The material was peripheral blood mononuclear cells (PBMCs), obtained from a glioma patient whose treatment included an IDH1 peptide vaccine.

As DNA, the CDR3 is TGTGCCAGCAGTGACGGGGCTTCCACAGATACGCAGTATTTT. Its translation: CASSDGASTDTQYF. The chain couples TRBV6-4 to TRBJ2-3, with a weak D call TRBD1 (5 bases). Trimming removed 2 bases from V and 2 bases from J, with 8 bases in between. Germline loops: CDR1 MRHNA, CDR2 SNTAGT. The CDR3 has 14 residues.